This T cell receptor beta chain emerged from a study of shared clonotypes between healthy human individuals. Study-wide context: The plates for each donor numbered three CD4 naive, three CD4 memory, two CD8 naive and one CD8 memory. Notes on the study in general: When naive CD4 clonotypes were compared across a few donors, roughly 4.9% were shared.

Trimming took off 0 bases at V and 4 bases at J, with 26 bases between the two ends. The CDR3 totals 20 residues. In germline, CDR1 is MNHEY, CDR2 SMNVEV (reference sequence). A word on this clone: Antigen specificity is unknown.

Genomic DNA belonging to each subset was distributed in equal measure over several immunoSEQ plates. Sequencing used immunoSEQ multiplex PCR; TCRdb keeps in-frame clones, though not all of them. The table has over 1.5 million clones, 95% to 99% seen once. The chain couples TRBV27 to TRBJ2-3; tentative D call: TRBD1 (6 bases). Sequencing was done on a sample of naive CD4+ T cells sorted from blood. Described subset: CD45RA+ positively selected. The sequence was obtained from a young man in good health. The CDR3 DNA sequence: TGTGCCAGCAGTTTATCCCGCGGACAGCGATCGGTCGGGTTCGCAGATACGCAGTATTTT. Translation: CASSLSRGQRSVGFADTQYF.